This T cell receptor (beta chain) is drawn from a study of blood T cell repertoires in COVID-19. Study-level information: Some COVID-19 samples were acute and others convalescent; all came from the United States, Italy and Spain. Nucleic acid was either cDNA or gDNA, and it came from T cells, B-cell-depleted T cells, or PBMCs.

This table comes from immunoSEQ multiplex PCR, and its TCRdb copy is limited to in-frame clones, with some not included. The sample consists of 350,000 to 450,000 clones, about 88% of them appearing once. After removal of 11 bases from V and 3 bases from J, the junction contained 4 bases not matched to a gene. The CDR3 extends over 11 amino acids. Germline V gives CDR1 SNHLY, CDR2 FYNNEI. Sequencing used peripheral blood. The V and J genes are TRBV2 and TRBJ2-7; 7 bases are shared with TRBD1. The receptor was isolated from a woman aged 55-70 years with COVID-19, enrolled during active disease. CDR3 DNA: TGTGCCGGATACAGGGGCTACGAGCAGTACTTC. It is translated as CAGYRGYEQYF.